The 21 T cell receptor beta chains below all came from one sample that was sequenced in a study of memory CD4+ T cells and cytomegalovirus serostatus. Libraries were prepared by immunoSEQ multiplex PCR; TCRdb keeps only in-frame clonotypes and omits some of them. In the table there are 56,000 or so clones, around three quarters of which are singletons. Single viable CD3+CD4+CD8-CD45RO+ cells were sorted as the memory CD4+ T cells. The sample comprised memory CD4+ T cells from blood. These receptors came from an adult in good health and CMV-seronegative. Some clones in this sample may be carry-over from other donors' samples.

This clone was picked up a small number of times. In DNA, the CDR3 is TGCGCCAGCAGCTTGGAAGGCGGGACCTACTCCTACAATGAGCAGTTCTTC. Translating gives CASSLEGGTYSYNEQFF. This rearrangement joins TRBV5-1 to TRBJ2-1; tentatively, D is TRBD2 (6 bases). The CDR3 has 17 residues. In germline, CDR1 is SGHRS, CDR2 YFSETQ. V lost 0 bases, J lost 0 bases, and 13 bases lay in between.

This clone was recorded once. The rearrangement links TRBV5-8 to TRBJ2-7, with a tentative D call TRBD1 (6 bases). Between the trimmed V and J ends, which lost 4 bases and 2 bases, there was a span of 13 bases. There are 14 residues in the CDR3. The germline CDR1 and CDR2 sequences are SGHTS and YDEGEE. The CDR3 reads CASSPWGLTYEQYF. For the CDR3, the DNA is TGTGCCAGCAGCCCGTGGGGGCTAACCTACGAGCAGTACTTC.

This clone appeared a few times. The J gene is TRBJ2-1, the V gene TRBV7-9; TRBD1 matches at 8 bases. The germline V gene encodes CDR1 SEHNR and CDR2 FQNEAQ (reference sequence). J lost 10 bases, V lost 4 bases, and 3 bases had no gene match. This CDR3 comprises 12 residues. This CDR3 is CASSSTGDEQFF. For the CDR3, the DNA is TGTGCCAGCAGCTCGACAGGGGACGAGCAGTTCTTC.

This chain joins TRBV10-3 and TRBJ1-2; TRBD1 matches at 10 bases. CDR1 ENHRY and CDR2 SYGVKD come from the germline V gene. V was clipped by 6 bases and J by 6 bases; unmatched bases: 1. This CDR3 is built from 12 residues. CDR3 in DNA: TGTGCCATCAGCGGGACAGGGGATGGCTACACCTTC. Its protein is CAISGTGDGYTF.

The chain couples TRBV11-2 to TRBJ2-7; D is unresolved. V gave up 4 bases and J gave up 2 bases, with 3 bases separating them. The CDR3 is 11 amino acids. Germline assignment: CDR1 SGHAT and CDR2 FQNNGV. For the CDR3, the DNA is TGTGCCAGCAGCTCAGCCTACGAGCAGTACTTC. It encodes CASSSAYEQYF. Looking up the rest from reference TRBV11-2 and TRBJ2-7 gives the full variable domain: EAGVAQSPRYKIIEKRQSVAFWCNPISGHATLYWYQQILGQGPKLLIQFQNNGVVDDSQLPKDRFSAERLKGVDSTLKIQPAKLEDSAVYLCASSSAYEQYFGPGTRLTVT.

V is TRBV30 and J is TRBJ2-7; D is unclear. Germline assignment: CDR1 GTSNPN and CDR2 SVGIG (reference sequence). The CDR3 contains 15 residues. With 0 bases removed from V and 6 bases from J, the gap between germline ends came to 18 bases. The CDR3 bases are TGTGCCTGGAGTGTACTATTTTTTGGTAGCCCCGAGCAGTACTTC. It codes for CAWSVLFFGSPEQYF.

The genes are TRBV5-6 and TRBJ2-7; 8 nucleotides align to TRBD2. This CDR3 comprises 14 residues. Germline V CDR1 and CDR2: SGHDT, YYEEEE. The V segment lost 4 bases and the J segment 5 bases; nucleotides outside the gene matches: 8. The DNA of the CDR3 is TGTGCCAGCAGCCCCCGGGGGGGCACCCACGAGCAGTACTTC. This encodes CASSPRGGTHEQYF.

This clone turned up a few times. This chain links TRBV10-3 with TRBJ1-2; 7 positions match TRBD1. V gave up 1 base and J gave up 3 bases; unmatched junction bases: 11. In germline, CDR1 is ENHRY, CDR2 SYGVKD. The CDR3 runs to 17 residues. DNA for the CDR3: TGTGCCATCAGTGAGTTAAAGGGACAGACTACTTACTATGGCTACACCTTC. Translation gives CAISELKGQTTYYGYTF.

The rearrangement links TRBV21-1 to TRBJ1-5. TRBV21-1 represents a pseudogene. The CDR3 runs 17 residues. This CDR3 is CASSKGRPGYSNQPQHF. CDR3 coding DNA: TGTGCCAGCAGCAAAGGTCGGCCGGGTTATAGCAATCAGCCCCAGCATTTT.

V usage is TRBV7-2 and J usage is TRBJ2-3; TRBD1 aligns across 7 bases. After removal of 1 base from V and 14 bases from J, the junction contained 9 bases not matched to a gene. Germline V gives CDR1 SGHTA, CDR2 FQGNSA. The CDR3 contains 13 residues. The CDR3 nucleotides read TGTGCCAGCAGCTTAGGGGGGACAGCCCGGTGGTATTTT. Amino acids: CASSLGGTARWYF.

The gene calls are TRBV9 and TRBJ2-3; D is ambiguous. This CDR3 region has 13 residues. Trimming took 0 bases from V and 4 from J, leaving 6 bases between them. The germline V gene encodes CDR1 SGDLS and CDR2 YYNGEE. CDR3 DNA sequence: TGTGCCAGCAGCGTAGCCGCACCAGATACGCAGTATTTT. Translating gives CASSVAAPDTQYF.

The chain combines TRBV29-1 with TRBJ2-7; TRBD1 agrees at 7 bases. The CDR3 runs 14 residues. CDR1 is SQVTM, CDR2 ANQGSEA, per germline. V dropped 7 bases and J dropped 6; count of bases not matched to a gene: 15. CDR3 protein: CSAQTGSLRSEQYF. The CDR3 DNA is TGCAGCGCTCAGACAGGGTCCTTACGAAGCGAGCAGTACTTC.

The chain joins TRBV7-9 to TRBJ2-5; D remains unclear. Germline CDR1 SEHNR, CDR2 FQNEAQ (reference sequence). The V end was cut by 2 bases, the J end by 5 bases, with 15 bases between. The CDR3 extends over 15 amino acids. CDR3 sequence reads: CASSLLVGLRETQYF. As DNA, the CDR3 is TGTGCCAGCAGCTTATTAGTAGGCCTTCGGGAGACCCAGTACTTC. Filled out from reference TRBV7-9 and TRBJ2-5, the complete variable domain reads DTGVSQNPRHKITKRGQNVTFRCDPISEHNRLYWYRQTLGQGPEFLTYFQNEAQLEKSRLLSDRFSAERPKGSFSTLEIQRTEQGDSAMYLCASSLLVGLRETQYFGPGTRLLVL.

The rearrangement links TRBV7-2 to TRBJ1-2; D uncertain. The CDR3 extends over 15 amino acids. The germline gives CDR1 SGHTA, CDR2 FQGNSA. Trimming took off 5 bases at V and 0 bases at J, with 13 bases between the two ends. CDR3 in amino acids: CASSARRRTNYGYTF. The CDR3 bases are TGTGCCAGCAGCGCCCGACGGAGAACTAACTATGGCTACACCTTC.

This clone was recorded once. The chain recombines TRBV27 with TRBJ1-5; no clear D. This CDR3 spans 14 amino acids. The V end lost 2 bases, the J end lost 3 bases, and 8 bases lay between the germline ends. The germline CDR1 and CDR2 sequences are MNHEY and SMNVEV (reference sequence). The CDR3 DNA follows: TGTGCCAGCAGTTTAGGCAGGTACAATCAGCCCCAGCATTTT. The encoded protein is CASSLGRYNQPQHF.

This chain joins TRBV7-2 and TRBJ1-1, with TRBD1 as a possible D gene (6 bases). Trimming took 2 bases from V and 12 from J, leaving 22 bases between them. Germline CDR1 reads SGHTA; CDR2 reads FQGNSA. CDR3 length: 15 residues. CDR3 DNA: TGTGCCAGCAGCTTACAAGACCGCGCACAGGGAGGAACTTTCTTT. Translating gives CASSLQDRAQGGTFF.

This chain connects TRBV5-1 to TRBJ2-3; 9 nucleotides match TRBD2. CDR1 and CDR2 (germline): SGHRS, YFSETQ. The CDR3 is 15 residues long. V shed 0 bases and J 5 bases; nucleotides not matched to a gene: 4. The CDR3 sequence: CASSLALAGEDTQYF. The CDR3 DNA follows: TGCGCCAGCAGCTTGGCCTTAGCGGGAGAAGATACGCAGTATTTT.

This chain connects TRBV5-1 to TRBJ1-2; 8 nucleotides line up with TRBD1. In germline, CDR1 is SGHRS, CDR2 YFSETQ. Trimming at V came to 2 bases and at J to 3 bases, leaving 6 bases not matched to a gene. The CDR3 contains 15 residues. The CDR3 DNA sequence: TGCGCCAGCAGCTTCCAGGGGGCTGGAGACTATGGCTACACCTTC. Encoded protein: CASSFQGAGDYGYTF.

The J gene is TRBJ2-7, the V gene TRBV2; TRBD1 or TRBD2 may be the D gene (6 bases each). V gave up 6 bases and J gave up 9 bases, with 15 bases separating them. CDR1 SNHLY and CDR2 FYNNEI come from the germline V gene. CDR3 length equals 12 residues. The CDR3 protein is CASSGSGGRQYF. CDR3 nucleotide sequence: TGTGCCAGCAGCGGGTCCGGGGGCCGGCAGTACTTC.

CDR3 amino acids: CASSVRQPLGETQYF. The DNA of the CDR3 is TGTGCCAGCAGTGTTAGGCAGCCCCTTGGGGAGACCCAGTACTTC. The V and J genes are TRBV6-5 and TRBJ2-5; D is unclear. V was trimmed by 5 bases and J by 5 bases, leaving 18 bases between them. CDR3 length: 15 amino acids. CDR1 is MNHEY, CDR2 SVGAGI, per germline.

In its sample, this clone was seen once. This chain connects TRBV20-1 to TRBJ1-2; maybe TRBD1 (6 bases). CDR1 and CDR2 from the germline V gene are DFQATT and SNEGSKA (reference sequence). The CDR3 spans 11 residues. Trimming shortened V by 4 bases and J by 8 bases, and 11 bases separated the two germline ends. The CDR3 nucleotides are TGCAGTGCTACAAAGACAGGCGGCTACACCTTC. Translated, it gives CSATKTGGYTF.